The entry below describes one T cell receptor beta chain. TCRdb's copy holds only in-frame clones and misses some; the assay was immunoSEQ multiplex PCR. The sample has tens of thousands of clones; roughly nine tenths are singletons. This record comes from a study of blood T cell repertoires in COVID-19. The CDR3 extends over 15 amino acids. The germline V gene has CDR1 ENHRY and CDR2 SYGVKD. The V and J ends lost 4 bases and 4 bases, in that order; junction bases with no gene match: 8. The chain has TRBV10-3 and TRBJ2-3; 7 bases line up with TRBD2. This TCR derives from a human donor in a cohort sampled during active COVID-19. Sequencing used peripheral blood. CDR3 sequence reads: CAISAGGSVADTQYF. The CDR3 region has the DNA TGTGCCATCAGTGCAGGCGGGAGCGTAGCAGATACGCAGTATTTT.